The present T cell receptor beta chain was sequenced within a study of somatic reversion in DOCK8 deficiency (TCRdb year 2020). About the investigation overall: The study compared the T cell receptor beta repertoires of three groups: DOCK8-deficient patients, DOCK8-revertant patients and healthy volunteers. The study investigated how somatic reversion of pathogenic DOCK8 variants alters lymphocyte differentiation and function in DOCK8 deficiency. DOCK8-deficient patients in the study had been reported previously. The paper's findings and limits, for the study overall: The methods did not state, for each individual sample, whether the source material was whole blood or PBMCs.

For the TCR repertoire analysis, genomic DNA was extracted either from whole blood samples or from PBMCs. Samples were obtained from a few DOCK8-revertant patients, with some of these patients sampled at multiple time points. The CDR3 runs 14 residues from the cysteine to the phenylalanine. Of all the DNA, just the CDR3 is kept, 42 bases in frame from base 1. CDR1 and CDR2, looked up from the germline V gene, are MRHNA and SNTAGT. Of note for this clonotype: Its antigen remains unidentified. One base away there is no much larger clone; base qualities are not given.

Preparation of the library involved multiplex PCR. One-step amplicon PCR with EuroClonality-NGS primers was used to generate TRB libraries from roughly 100 ng genomic DNA. TRB amplicons were sequenced on Illumina MiSeq instruments with 2 x 250 bp version 2 chemistry. In the authors' own workflow: IMGT/HighV-QUEST was the tool used for both primary TRB sequence analysis and V(D)J annotation. VDJtools was used to assess repertoire diversity and composition after nonfunctional clones were removed and samples were downsampled for comparisons between samples. TCRdb trimmed public reads at Q25 via fastp, called clones via MiXCR and kept in-frame beta chains. All rows with the same CDR3 protein become a single entry with the most common DNA and genes. The V and J calls follow TCRdb's processing rather than the paper's. The sample has about 1,400 distinct CDR3 sequences on record, about 20% of them singletons. The ten most abundant clones make up 60% to 80% of the sample.

The chain is assembled from TRBV6-4 and TRBJ1-6; the D segment could be TRBD1, given 5 matching bases. The J call may not be correct, given that the DNA end is closer to TRBJ1-1. The sequencing sample was made of blood. This specimen's cell subset or site label, interpreted: DOCK8-deficient patient with somatic reversion. This TCR was recovered from a human donor with DOCK8 deficiency. The DNA sequence follows: TGTGCCAGCAGGGCCAGGGCCTCAGTGCCTGGGGCTTTCTTT. Its coded protein is CASRARASVPGAFF.